These 7 T cell receptor beta chains were all obtained from the same sample, sequenced in a study of cytomegalovirus exposure and HLA in healthy donors. This PCR relied on a set of 60 Vbeta primers and 13 Jbeta primers. Method: immunoSEQ multiplex PCR; TCRdb's copy keeps in-frame clones and lacks some. The sample has approximately 78,000 clones; approximately 84% are singletons. The specimen was PBMCs. The receptors come from a woman between 45 and 65 years old in good health and CMV-seronegative.

The chain recombines TRBV10-3 with TRBJ2-2, with 9 nucleotides matching TRBD1. Germline CDR1 and CDR2: ENHRY and SYGVKD. The trim removed 8 bases at V and 8 bases at J, leaving 9 bases unmatched. This CDR3 has 14 residues. CDR3 in DNA: TGTGCCATCCGGCGACAGGGGGAGGCGGGGGAGCTGTTTTTT. Its translation: CAIRRQGEAGELFF.

The chain has TRBV5-1 and TRBJ1-2; 9 bases fit TRBD1. The CDR3 has 14 residues. V trimming: 4 bases; J trimming: 7 bases; junction bases outside the gene matches: 8. Germline V gene lookup returns CDR1 SGHRS and CDR2 YFSETQ. CDR3 nucleotides: TGCGCCAGCAGCCCTGTACAGGGGGCGCTTGGCTACACCTTC. Amino acids: CASSPVQGALGYTF. The variable domain in full, with the rest retrieved from reference TRBV5-1 and TRBJ1-2, is KAGVTQTPRYLIKTRGQQVTLSCSPISGHRSVSWYQQTPGQGLQFLFEYFSETQRNKGNFPGRFSGRQFSNSRSEMNVSTLELGDSALYLCASSPVQGALGYTFGSGTRLTVV.

V gene TRBV7-2 combines with J gene TRBJ2-5; TRBD2 matches 10 bases. CDR3 size: 17 residues. The V and J ends lost 10 bases and 3 bases, in that order; junction bases with no gene match: 17. The V gene's germline CDR1 is SGHTA and CDR2 FQGNSA. Here the CDR3 DNA reads TGTGCCACACGGAGGGCTAGCGGGGGAGTTGAAAAAGAGACCCAGTACTTC. It encodes CATRRASGGVEKETQYF.

This clone occurred a few times. The chain joins TRBV6-1 to TRBJ2-1; 7 bases are a match to TRBD1. Trimming cost V 2 bases and J 6 bases; bases outside gene matches: 7. Germline-derived CDR1 and CDR2 are MNHNS and SASEGT. The CDR3 extends over 15 amino acids. The CDR3: CASSESGQLPNEQFF. In DNA form, the CDR3 reads TGTGCCAGCAGTGAATCGGGACAGCTACCCAATGAGCAGTTCTTC.

The chain combines TRBV7-9 with TRBJ2-2; 9 bases align to TRBD1. This CDR3 spans 19 amino acids. The germline V gene encodes CDR1 SEHNR and CDR2 FQNEAQ (reference sequence). V was clipped by 4 bases and J by 2 bases; unmatched bases: 14. The CDR3 DNA follows: TGTGCCAGCAGCTACCAGAACTCGAGGACAGGGGCAAACACCGGGGAGCTGTTTTTT. It specifies CASSYQNSRTGANTGELFF.

The V and J genes are TRBV7-8 and TRBJ2-1, with 7 bases that match TRBD1. The CDR3 has 17 amino acids. The trim removed 2 bases at V and 13 bases at J, leaving 20 bases unmatched. CDR1 and CDR2 from the germline V gene are SGHVS and FQNEAQ. CDR3 in amino acids: CASSLLQGIGTQTSQFF. The CDR3 DNA sequence: TGTGCCAGCAGCTTATTACAGGGGATCGGGACGCAGACATCCCAGTTCTTC. Filled out from reference TRBV7-8 and TRBJ2-1, the complete variable domain reads GAGVSQSPRYKVAKRGQDVALRCDPISGHVSLFWYQQALGQGPEFLTYFQNEAQLDKSGLPSDRFFAERPEGSVSTLKIQRTQQEDSAVYLCASSLLQGIGTQTSQFFGPGTRLTVL.

The chain combines TRBV15 with TRBJ2-1; 8 bases map to TRBD1. Trimming removed 5 bases from V and 6 bases from J; junction bases left unmatched: 12. Germline V lookup: CDR1 LNHNV, CDR2 YYDKDF (reference sequence). The CDR3 is 16 residues long. The DNA of the CDR3 is TGTGCCACCAGCGGCCAGGACAGGGCTTTGCGCAATGAGCAGTTCTTC. Protein product: CATSGQDRALRNEQFF.